The 15 T cell receptor beta chains in this list originate from one sample, sequenced in a study of blood T cell repertoires in COVID-19. Clones were read by immunoSEQ multiplex PCR, and TCRdb kept only the in-frame ones, dropping some. The sample comprises about 400,000 clones, approximately 91% of which are singletons, and approximately 2% rests with the top ten. Material for sequencing was PBMCs or T cells enriched from blood (not recorded which). The receptors stem from a woman aged 40 to 50 with acute COVID-19.

This chain connects TRBV9 to TRBJ2-3, with TRBD1 identical over 10 bases. Germline CDR1 is SGDLS and CDR2 is YYNGEE. The CDR3 has 16 amino acids. The V segment lost 2 bases and the J segment 2 bases; nucleotides outside the gene matches: 5. CDR3 residues: CASSVRTGGPTDTQYF. The DNA for the CDR3 is TGTGCCAGCAGCGTGAGGACAGGGGGTCCCACAGATACGCAGTATTTT.

The CDR3 DNA follows: TGTGCCAGCAGCGAAGGACAGGCAAAAACCGGGGAGCTGTTTTTT. Translated, it gives CASSEGQAKTGELFF. V gene TRBV9 combines with J gene TRBJ2-2, with TRBD1 matching 7 bases. With V trimmed by 3 bases and J by 5 bases, 7 bases remained unmatched. CDR1 and CDR2 from the germline V gene are SGDLS and YYNGEE. This CDR3 is 15 amino acids long.

About this clone: The same CDR3 can be traced to other DNA sequences in this sample. The chain combines TRBV4-1 with TRBJ2-5, with D perhaps matching TRBD2 (6 bases). The V gene lost 1 base and the J gene lost 0 bases, with 6 bases spanning the gap. The CDR3 totals 14 residues. Germline V gives CDR1 MGHRA, CDR2 YSYEKL. The CDR3 reads CASSQGGNQETQYF. The CDR3 bases are TGCGCCAGCAGCCAAGGCGGGAACCAAGAGACCCAGTACTTC.

The V and J genes are TRBV19 and TRBJ1-6; 7 nucleotides line up with TRBD1. Germline assignment: CDR1 LNHDA and CDR2 SQIVND (reference sequence). Losses at the gene ends were 6 bases for V and 8 bases for J; bases not matched to a gene: 7. The CDR3 totals 14 residues. The CDR3 nucleotides read TGTGCCAGTAGGAGACAGGGTCAGGATTCACCCCTCCACTTT. Translated, it gives CASRRQGQDSPLHF.

The sample holds one count of this clone. The J gene is TRBJ2-3, the V gene TRBV3-1 (or the pseudogene TRBV3-2), with 10 positions matching TRBD2. The CDR3 extends over 16 amino acids. Germline V gene data show CDR1 as LGHDT and CDR2 as YNNKEL (reference sequence). Germline trimming cut 1 base from V and 2 bases from J; bases unmatched to any gene: 3. CDR3 sequence reads: CASSQGTSGATDTQYF. Written as DNA, the CDR3 is TGTGCCAGCAGCCAAGGGACTAGCGGAGCCACAGATACGCAGTATTTT.

The gene calls are TRBV10-2 and TRBJ2-1, with 7 bases identical to TRBD2. V was pared by 5 bases and J by 4 bases, with 5 bases of the junction left unmatched. The CDR3 spans 14 residues. Germline V gene sequence: CDR1 WSHSY, CDR2 SAAADI. CDR3 DNA: TGCGCCAGCAGTTTCCAGCGGGGTTACAATGAGCAGTTCTTC. Protein sequence: CASSFQRGYNEQFF.

The V gene is TRBV4-2, the J gene TRBJ2-5, with TRBD2 matching 11 bases. Germline V lookup: CDR1 LGHNA, CDR2 YNFKEQ. The junction had 13 bases not matched to a gene; V was cut back by 4 bases and J by 3 bases. The CDR3 is made up of 18 amino acids. The chain's CDR3 is CASSPHSGGAVGEETQYF. In DNA form, the CDR3 reads TGTGCCAGCAGCCCCCATAGCGGGGGGGCGGTCGGGGAAGAGACCCAGTACTTC.

The chain carries TRBV3-1 (or the pseudogene TRBV3-2) and TRBJ1-2; 7 bases match TRBD1. The CDR3 has 16 residues. Germline assignment: CDR1 LGHDT and CDR2 YNNKEL (reference sequence). V gave up 4 bases and J gave up 2 bases; unmatched junction bases: 10. The CDR3 DNA sequence: TGTGCCAGCAGCCTCGCCGCGGGACAGAAAAACTATGGCTACACCTTC. It encodes CASSLAAGQKNYGYTF.

V is TRBV19 and J is TRBJ2-5, with 7 bases identical to TRBD2. The CDR3 is 16 residues long. The ends lost 4 bases at V and 5 bases at J; junction bases unmatched: 13. Germline V CDR1 and CDR2: LNHDA, SQIVND (reference sequence). CDR3 coding DNA: TGTGCCAGTAGTAATCCCACCCGGGGCGGGGGTGAGACCCAGTACTTC. Encoded protein: CASSNPTRGGGETQYF.

The gene calls are TRBV12-3 or TRBV12-4 and TRBJ1-3, with D unclear. This CDR3 is 13 amino acids long. V was clipped by 4 bases and J by 0 bases, with 4 bases between them. This chain's CDR3 is CASSSNSGNTIYF. Written as DNA, the CDR3 is TGTGCCAGCAGTTCAAACTCTGGAAACACCATATATTTT.

The genes are TRBV18 and TRBJ1-1, with 7 bases identical to TRBD1. The CDR3 consists of 14 residues. V dropped 5 bases and J dropped 3; count of bases not matched to a gene: 6. Per the germline V gene, CDR1 is KGHSH and CDR2 is LQKENI. CDR3 sequence: CASSTQTGDTEAFF. DNA of the CDR3: TGTGCCAGCTCAACCCAAACAGGGGACACTGAAGCTTTCTTT.

The V gene is TRBV3-1 (or the pseudogene TRBV3-2), the J gene TRBJ2-5; 8 bases align to TRBD1. The CDR3 extends over 14 amino acids. Germline values: CDR1 LGHDT, CDR2 YNNKEL (reference sequence). The V gene end was trimmed by 3 bases and the J gene end by 5 bases; junction bases not matched to a gene: 5. The CDR3 sequence is CASSHRGPGETQYF. In DNA form, the CDR3 reads TGTGCCAGCAGCCACAGGGGGCCGGGCGAGACCCAGTACTTC.

The chain employs TRBV2 and TRBJ1-5; no firm D call. This CDR3 contains 14 residues. The V end was cut by 2 bases, the J end by 0 bases, with 5 bases between. CDR1 and CDR2 from the germline V gene are SNHLY and FYNNEI. The CDR3 here is CASSESVSNQPQHF. CDR3 nucleotide sequence: TGTGCCAGCAGTGAATCGGTTAGCAATCAGCCCCAGCATTTT. Combining the CDR3 with reference TRBV2 and TRBJ1-5 gives the whole variable domain EPEVTQTPSHQVTQMGQEVILRCVPISNHLYFYWYRQILGQKVEFLVSFYNNEISEKSEIFDDQFSVERPDGSNFTLKIRSTKLEDSAMYFCASSESVSNQPQHFGDGTRLSIL.

This clone came up a few times. The V call is TRBV6-2 or TRBV6-3, the J call TRBJ1-5; no reliable D call. Deletions cut 5 bases from V and 0 bases from J, with 11 bases between. The CDR3 has 15 residues. The germline gives CDR1 MNHEY, CDR2 SVGEGT. Written as DNA, the CDR3 is TGTGCCAGCAGTAACCTCGGAGCTAGCAATCAGCCCCAGCATTTT. It yields the protein CASSNLGASNQPQHF.

The J gene is TRBJ2-7, the V gene TRBV4-2; TRBD2 is a possible D gene (5 bases). The CDR3 length is 18 residues. V was shortened by 0 bases and J by 2 bases, with 20 bases between the two germline ends. Looked up from germline, CDR1 is LGHNA and CDR2 is YNFKEQ. This CDR3 reads CASSQESLMAGKTYEQYF. The CDR3 nucleotides are TGTGCCAGCAGCCAAGAGTCCCTGATGGCGGGCAAAACCTACGAGCAGTACTTC.